Below, one T cell receptor beta chain is given with its context. Its antigen remains unidentified. The data belong to a study of T cells in localized non-small cell lung cancer. Study-wide results and limits: Uninvolved adjacent lung, not tumor, had the highest T cell clonality. Higher blood T cell density tracked longer overall survival.

Clones were read by immunoSEQ multiplex PCR, and TCRdb kept only the in-frame ones, dropping some. This sample has about 15,000 clones; more than 75% occur once, and the top ten carry 27%. Germline V gives CDR1 SGHDT, CDR2 YYEEEE. This CDR3 region has 15 residues. V dropped 5 bases and J dropped 5 bases, with 16 bases sitting between them. The J gene is TRBJ2-2, the V gene TRBV5-6, with a tentative D call TRBD2 (6 bases). The source is a male donor at least 60 years old with stage II lung adenocarcinoma. Material: peripheral blood mononuclear cells, obtained before any cancer treatment. CDR3 nucleotides: TGTGCCAGCAGACTTTGGGGGGTAGGGACCGGGGAGCTGTTTTTT. Its protein product is CASRLWGVGTGELFF. The full variable domain, rest sourced from reference TRBV5-6 and TRBJ2-2, is DAGVTQSPTHLIKTRGQQVTLRCSPKSGHDTVSWYQQALGQGPQFIFQYYEEEERQRGNFPDRFSGHQFPNYSSELNVNALLLGDSALYLCASRLWGVGTGELFFGEGSRLTVL.